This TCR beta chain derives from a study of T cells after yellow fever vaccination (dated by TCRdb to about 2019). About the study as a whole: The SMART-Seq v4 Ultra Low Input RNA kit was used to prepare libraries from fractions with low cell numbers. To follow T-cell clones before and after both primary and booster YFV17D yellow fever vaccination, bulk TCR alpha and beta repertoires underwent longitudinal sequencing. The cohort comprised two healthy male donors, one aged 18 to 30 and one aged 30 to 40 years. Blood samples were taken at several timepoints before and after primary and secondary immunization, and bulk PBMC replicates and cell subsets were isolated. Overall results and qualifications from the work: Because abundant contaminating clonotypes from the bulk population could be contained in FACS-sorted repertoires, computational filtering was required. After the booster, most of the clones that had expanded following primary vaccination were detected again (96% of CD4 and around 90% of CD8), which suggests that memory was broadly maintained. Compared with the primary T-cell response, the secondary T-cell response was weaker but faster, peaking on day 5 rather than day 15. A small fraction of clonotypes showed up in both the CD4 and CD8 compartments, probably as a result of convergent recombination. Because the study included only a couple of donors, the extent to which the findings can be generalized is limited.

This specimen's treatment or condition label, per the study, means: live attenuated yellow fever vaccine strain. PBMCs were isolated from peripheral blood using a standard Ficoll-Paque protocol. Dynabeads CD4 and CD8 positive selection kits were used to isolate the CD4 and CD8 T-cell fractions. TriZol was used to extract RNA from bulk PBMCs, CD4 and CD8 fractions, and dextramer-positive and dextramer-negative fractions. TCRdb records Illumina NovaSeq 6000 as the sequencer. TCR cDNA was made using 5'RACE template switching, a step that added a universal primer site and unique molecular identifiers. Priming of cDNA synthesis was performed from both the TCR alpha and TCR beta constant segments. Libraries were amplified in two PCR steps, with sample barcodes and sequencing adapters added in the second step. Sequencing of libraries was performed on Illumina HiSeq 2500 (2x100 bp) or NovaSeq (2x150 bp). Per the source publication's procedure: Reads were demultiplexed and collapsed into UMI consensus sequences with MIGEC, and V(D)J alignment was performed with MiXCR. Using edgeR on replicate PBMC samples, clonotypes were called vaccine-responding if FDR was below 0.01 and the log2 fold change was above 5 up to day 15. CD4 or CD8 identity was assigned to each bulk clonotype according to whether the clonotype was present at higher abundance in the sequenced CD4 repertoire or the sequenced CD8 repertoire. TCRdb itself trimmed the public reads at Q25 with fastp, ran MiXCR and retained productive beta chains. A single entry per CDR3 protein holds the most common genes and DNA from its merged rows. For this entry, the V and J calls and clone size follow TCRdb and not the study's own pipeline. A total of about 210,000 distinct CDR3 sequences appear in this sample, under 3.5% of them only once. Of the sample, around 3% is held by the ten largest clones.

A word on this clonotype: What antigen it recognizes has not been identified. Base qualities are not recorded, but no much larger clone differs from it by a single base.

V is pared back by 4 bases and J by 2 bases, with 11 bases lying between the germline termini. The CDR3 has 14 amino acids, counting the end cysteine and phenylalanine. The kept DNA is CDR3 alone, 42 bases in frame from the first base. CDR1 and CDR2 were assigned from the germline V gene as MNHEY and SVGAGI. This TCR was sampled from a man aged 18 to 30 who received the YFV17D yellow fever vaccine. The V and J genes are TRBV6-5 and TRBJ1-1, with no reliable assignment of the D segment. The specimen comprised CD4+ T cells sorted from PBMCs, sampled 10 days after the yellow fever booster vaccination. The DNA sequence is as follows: TGTGCCAGCAGTTTCCGCGAGATAAACACTGAAGCTTTCTTT. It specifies CASSFREINTEAFF.